This T cell receptor (beta chain) was sequenced for a study of OX40 agonist ivuxolimab in advanced cancers. Study-wide background: Ivuxolimab doses were 0.01, 0.1, 0.3, 1.5, 3 or 10 mg/kg every 2 weeks.

The germline gives CDR1 SGHTA, CDR2 FQGNSA. The V end was cut by 0 bases, the J end by 1 base, with 10 bases between. CDR3 length equals 16 residues. Concerning this clone: No antigen is known for it.

Findings and limits, study-wide: Antigen specificity was not determined for the expanded peripheral T cells. There was clonal expansion of CD4+ and CD8+ blood T cells by week 6 at 0.1 to 3.0 mg/kg.

Libraries were prepared by immunoSEQ multiplex PCR; TCRdb keeps only in-frame clonotypes and omits some of them. The profile shows about 41,000 clones, more than 75% of them singletons. The source material was CD4+ or CD8+ T cells sorted from blood, sampled in a trial of the OX40 agonist ivuxolimab. This sequence was found in an adult with an advanced solid tumor such as melanoma, head and neck, liver or kidney cancer. The V and J genes are TRBV7-2 and TRBJ2-1, with D perhaps assigned TRBD1 or TRBD2 (6 bases each). Written as DNA, the CDR3 is TGTGCCAGCAGCTTAGCGGAGGGGGGTTCCTACAATGAGCAGTTCTTC. It yields the protein CASSLAEGGSYNEQFF.